This T cell receptor (beta chain) was retrieved from a study of immune cell composition in non-small cell lung cancer. Frozen unsorted single-cell suspensions supplied the genomic DNA. Assay: immunoSEQ multiplex PCR; the TCRdb copy retains only in-frame clones and omits some. This table holds 15,000 or so clones, 69% found once. This clone was counted once. Germline-derived CDR1 and CDR2 are SGHAT and FQNNGV. Deletions cut 3 bases from V and 5 bases from J, with 16 bases between. The CDR3 extends over 15 amino acids. The clonotype originates from a human donor with non-small cell lung cancer. This chain links TRBV11-2 with TRBJ2-5; a possible D gene is TRBD1 (6 bases). Sequenced material: lung tumor tissue. Here the CDR3 DNA reads TGTGCCAGCAGCTTTACAGGGACGAGGGGGGAGACCCAGTACTTC. This gives the protein CASSFTGTRGETQYF.